The rows below give T cell receptor beta chains drawn from one sample of a study of blood T cell repertoires in COVID-19. Only in-frame clones appear in the TCRdb table, and some are missing; sequencing was by immunoSEQ multiplex PCR. The sample shows approximately 500,000 clones, roughly 89% of them seen only once. Material: peripheral blood. The receptor source for this set is a woman aged 50 to 60 with COVID-19, enrolled during active disease. The CDR3 runs from the conserved cysteine through the conserved F or W. The order of the fields is D gene, V gene, J gene, clone size, CDR3 length, CDR3 protein, CDR3 DNA. D genes are given only for firm matches. Not all rows give a size; the values are once, few, many and, for expanded clones, a class.

>-|TRBV3-1/TRBV3-2|TRBJ1-1|-|14
CASSQRKSSTEAFF
TGTGCCAGCAGCCAGAGAAAATCCTCCACTGAAGCTTTCTTT
>TRBD1|TRBV18|TRBJ1-1|-|13
CASSGQGNTEAFF
TGTGCCAGCTCAGGACAGGGAAACACTGAAGCTTTCTTT
>-|TRBV9|TRBJ2-7|-|15
CASSVVAGPTYEQYF
TGTGCCAGCAGCGTAGTGGCGGGCCCAACCTACGAGCAGTACTTC
>-|TRBV5-1|TRBJ1-5|-|15
CASSLAPGGTQPQHF
TGCGCCAGCAGCTTGGCTCCGGGGGGCACGCAGCCCCAGCATTTT
>-|TRBV13|TRBJ2-3|once|16
CASSFPRGEGTDTQYF
TGTGCCAGCAGCTTCCCTCGGGGAGAAGGCACAGATACGCAGTATTTT
>-|TRBV19|TRBJ2-7|-|15
CASTSKQGSSYEQYF
TGTGCCAGTACCTCAAAACAGGGCAGCTCCTACGAGCAGTACTTC
>-|TRBV30|TRBJ2-7|-|15
CAWSVTAGALYEQYF
TGTGCCTGGAGTGTAACGGCAGGGGCACTCTACGAGCAGTACTTC
>TRBD1|TRBV30|TRBJ1-6|-|20
CAWTLGPGEGASSYNSPLHF
TGTGCCTGGACTCTTGGCCCGGGCGAGGGGGCGAGCTCCTATAATTCACCCCTCCACTTT
>TRBD1|TRBV19|TRBJ1-4|-|13
CASSLQLRGKLFF
TGTGCCAGTAGTCTCCAGCTCAGGGGGAAACTGTTTTTT
>-|TRBV5-1|TRBJ1-2|-|14
CASSLEGDYYGYTF
TGCGCCAGCAGCTTGGAAGGGGATTACTATGGCTACACCTTC
>TRBD1|TRBV6-5|TRBJ2-7|few|15
CASSYSRQGAGEQYF
TGTGCCAGCAGTTACTCGAGACAGGGGGCCGGCGAGCAGTACTTC
>-|TRBV7-9|TRBJ1-1|few|12
CASSDTGSEAFF
TGTGCCAGCAGCGACACAGGGAGTGAAGCTTTCTTT
>-|TRBV5-1|TRBJ1-1|few|17
CASSFTISQVVNTEAFF
TGCGCCAGCAGCTTTACAATCTCCCAGGTAGTGAACACTGAAGCTTTCTTT
>-|TRBV4-1|TRBJ2-7|-|13
CASSQQGPLEQYF
TGCGCCAGCAGCCAACAGGGCCCCCTCGAGCAGTACTTC
>-|TRBV7-3|TRBJ1-6|few|15
CASSLWAGENSPLHF
TGTGCCAGCAGCTTATGGGCAGGGGAAAATTCACCCCTCCACTTT
>-|TRBV3-1/TRBV3-2|TRBJ1-1|once|14
CASRARGQNTEAFF
TGTGCCAGCCGTGCACGGGGACAGAACACTGAAGCTTTCTTT
>-|TRBV7-9|TRBJ1-2|few|13
CASSRQANYGYTF
TGTGCCAGCAGCCGACAGGCCAACTATGGCTACACCTTC
>-|TRBV5-6|TRBJ1-1|few|16
CASSLWGPQGGTEAFF
TGTGCCAGCAGCTTGTGGGGTCCCCAGGGAGGGACTGAAGCTTTCTTT
>-|TRBV15|TRBJ2-2|-|14
CATSGGALGAELFF
TGTGCCACCAGCGGCGGGGCCTTAGGCGCGGAGCTGTTTTTT
>-|TRBV10-2|TRBJ1-2|-|14
CASSEHGPGYGYTF
TGCGCCAGCAGTGAGCATGGGCCAGGATATGGCTACACCTTC
>-|TRBV9|TRBJ2-7|-|15
CASSVDGESSYEQYF
TGTGCCAGCAGCGTAGATGGGGAGAGCTCCTACGAGCAGTACTTC
>TRBD1|TRBV25-1|TRBJ1-1|-|12
CATGQGDTEAFF
TGTGCCACTGGACAGGGGGACACTGAAGCTTTCTTT
>TRBD1|TRBV5-6|TRBJ2-7|-|13
CASSLQGVDEQYF
TGTGCCAGCAGCTTACAGGGGGTTGACGAGCAGTACTTC
>TRBD1|TRBV29-1|TRBJ1-2|-|12
CSVGTGLYGYTF
TGCAGCGTCGGGACAGGGTTGTATGGCTACACCTTC
>TRBD2|TRBV4-1|TRBJ2-3|-|16
CASRSGGASDTDTQYF
TGCGCCAGCAGAAGCGGGGGGGCCTCAGACACAGATACGCAGTATTTT
>TRBD2|TRBV2|TRBJ2-2|-|16
CASNERGPDLGGELFF
TGTGCCAGCAATGAGCGGGGGCCCGACCTGGGCGGGGAGCTGTTTTTT